The subject of this entry is one T cell receptor (beta chain). Its target is unknown. The data stem from a study of long-term antiretroviral therapy in people with HIV. Run at survey level, the immunoSEQ assay was version v3.0. Sequencing targeted roughly 35,000-50,000 T-cell genomes per sample. Using immunoSEQ multiplex PCR, the repertoire was profiled, and TCRdb retains in-frame clones only, with some absent. The sample includes some 16,000 clones, 80% of them seen just once. Study outcomes and limitations: Post-ART, diversity grew, though it stayed under transplant donor control levels. Clones that expanded before ART (that is, prior to treatment) dominated the repertoire at all time points.

This CDR3 has 18 amino acids. V lost 7 bases to trimming and J lost 6 bases, with 30 bases between them. Germline CDR1 reads LNHDA; CDR2 reads SQIVND (reference sequence). This sequence originates from a man younger than 35 with HIV. V gene TRBV19 combines with J gene TRBJ1-1; the D gene is possibly TRBD1 (5 bases). The source was unsorted PBMCs, collected 0.1 years before starting antiretroviral therapy. CDR3: CASTGPRAVTPLGPEAFF. The CDR3 region has the DNA TGTGCCAGTACGGGGCCACGGGCAGTAACTCCTCTGGGTCCTGAAGCTTTCTTT.